The sample holds one count of the clone carrying this T cell receptor beta chain. What it binds is not known. This record comes from a study of T cell responses to AZD1222 COVID-19 vaccine. Study details: Second-dose intervals of approximately 4 or approximately 12 weeks were pooled. Study-wide points: At study baseline, merely six AZD1222 recipients were seropositive. Mapped onto spike, vaccine-associated CD4 TCRs spanned it and were dominant at 160-218 and 743-854.

Using immunoSEQ multiplex PCR, the repertoire was profiled, and TCRdb retains in-frame clones only, with some absent. The sample lists 150,000 to 200,000 clones, almost 95% seen once, with roughly 9.8% in the top ten. The material sequenced was peripheral blood, taken on day 0 of AZD1222 vaccination. This clonotype was obtained from an adult in good health.

The CDR3 nucleotides read TGTGCCACCAGCAGAGATAGGTCTAGGCACTACGAGCAGTACTTC. Protein product: CATSRDRSRHYEQYF. The rearrangement uses TRBV15 and TRBJ2-7; D call uncertain. The CDR3 is 15 residues long. The V end lost 0 bases, the J end lost 3 bases, and 12 bases lay between the germline ends. Germline V gene data show CDR1 as LNHNV and CDR2 as YYDKDF (reference sequence).